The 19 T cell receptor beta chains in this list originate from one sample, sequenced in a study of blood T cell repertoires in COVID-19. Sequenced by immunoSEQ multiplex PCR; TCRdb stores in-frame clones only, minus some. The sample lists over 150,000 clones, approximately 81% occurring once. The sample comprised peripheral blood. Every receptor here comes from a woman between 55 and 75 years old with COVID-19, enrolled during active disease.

The CDR3 protein is CASSYGTGVEAFF. In DNA form, the CDR3 reads TGTGCCAGCAGTTACGGGACAGGGGTTGAAGCTTTCTTT. The chain employs TRBV6-5 and TRBJ1-1; TRBD1 matches at 10 bases. This CDR3 spans 13 amino acids. The J segment lost 7 bases and the V segment lost 2 bases, leaving 1 base of the junction unmatched. From germline, CDR1 is MNHEY and CDR2 SVGAGI.

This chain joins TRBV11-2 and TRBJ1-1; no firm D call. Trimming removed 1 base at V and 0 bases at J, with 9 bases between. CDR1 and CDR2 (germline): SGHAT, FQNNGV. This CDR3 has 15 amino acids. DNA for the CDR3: TGTGCCAGCAGCTTAGGTTTAGGAGTGAACACTGAAGCTTTCTTT. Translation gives CASSLGLGVNTEAFF.

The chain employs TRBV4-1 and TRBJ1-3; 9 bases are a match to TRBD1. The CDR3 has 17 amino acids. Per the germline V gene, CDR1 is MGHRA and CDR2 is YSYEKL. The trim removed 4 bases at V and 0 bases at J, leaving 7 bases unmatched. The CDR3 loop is CASSPPRDRASGNTIYF. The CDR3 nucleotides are TGCGCCAGCAGCCCCCCCCGGGACAGGGCCTCTGGAAACACCATATATTTT.

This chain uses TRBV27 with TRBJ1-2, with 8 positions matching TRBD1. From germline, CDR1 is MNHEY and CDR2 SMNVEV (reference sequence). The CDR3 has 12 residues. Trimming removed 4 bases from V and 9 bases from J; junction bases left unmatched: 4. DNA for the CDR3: TGTGCCAGCAGTTCGCGGACAGGGAGCTACACCTTC. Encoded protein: CASSSRTGSYTF.

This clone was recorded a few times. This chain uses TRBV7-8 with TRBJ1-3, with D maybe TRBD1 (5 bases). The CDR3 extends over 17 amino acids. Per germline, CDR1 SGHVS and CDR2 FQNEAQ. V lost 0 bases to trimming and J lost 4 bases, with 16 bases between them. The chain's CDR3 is CASSLAQPGLTGNTIYF. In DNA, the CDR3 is TGTGCCAGCAGCTTAGCGCAACCGGGACTCACGGGAAACACCATATATTTT.

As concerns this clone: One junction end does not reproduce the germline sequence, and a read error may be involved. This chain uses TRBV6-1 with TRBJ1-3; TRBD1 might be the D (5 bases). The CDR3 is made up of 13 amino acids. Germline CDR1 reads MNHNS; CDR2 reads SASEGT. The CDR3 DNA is TGTGCCAGCAGTGAATACGTGAGAAGCCGCGGGGCCTTT. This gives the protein CASSEYVRSRGAF.

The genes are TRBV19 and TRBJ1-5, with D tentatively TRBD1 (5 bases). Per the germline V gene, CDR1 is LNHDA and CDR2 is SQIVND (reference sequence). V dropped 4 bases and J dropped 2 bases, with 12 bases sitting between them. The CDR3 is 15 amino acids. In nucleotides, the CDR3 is TGTGCCAGTAGTACCGGGTCGGGGGGCAATCAGCCCCAGCATTTT. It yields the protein CASSTGSGGNQPQHF.

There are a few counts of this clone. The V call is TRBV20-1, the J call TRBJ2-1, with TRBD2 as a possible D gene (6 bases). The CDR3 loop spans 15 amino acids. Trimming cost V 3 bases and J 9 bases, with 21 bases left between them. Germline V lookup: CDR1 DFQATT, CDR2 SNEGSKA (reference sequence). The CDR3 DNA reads TGCAGTGCTAGTAATTCAGATTGGACTATGGGTGAGCAGTTCTTC. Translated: CSASNSDWTMGEQFF.

The CDR3 nucleotides are TGTGCCTGGAATCTCCAGGGAGAAGCTTTCTTT. This codes for CAWNLQGEAFF. V is TRBV30 and J is TRBJ1-1, with D maybe TRBD1 (5 bases). V was shortened by 4 bases and J by 8 bases, with 11 bases between the two germline ends. This CDR3 contains 11 residues. Germline-derived CDR1 and CDR2 are GTSNPN and SVGIG (reference sequence).

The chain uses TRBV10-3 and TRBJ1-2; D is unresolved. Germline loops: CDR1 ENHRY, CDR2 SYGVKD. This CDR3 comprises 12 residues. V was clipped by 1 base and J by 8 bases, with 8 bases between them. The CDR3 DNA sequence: TGTGCCATCAGTGAGTTTGAGGCGGGCTACACCTTC. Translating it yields CAISEFEAGYTF.

CDR3 region: CASSIPGQGAGGYTF. As DNA, the CDR3 is TGTGCCAGTAGTATCCCCGGACAGGGGGCAGGTGGCTACACCTTC. The V and J genes are TRBV19 and TRBJ1-2; 11 bases agree with TRBD1. The CDR3 runs 15 residues. Trimming at V came to 3 bases and at J to 7 bases, leaving 7 bases not matched to a gene. Germline CDR1 LNHDA, CDR2 SQIVND (reference sequence).

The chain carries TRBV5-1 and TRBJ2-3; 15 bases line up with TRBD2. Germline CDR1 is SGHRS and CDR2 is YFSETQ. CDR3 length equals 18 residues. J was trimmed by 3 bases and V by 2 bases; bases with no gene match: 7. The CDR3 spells CASSFGLAGGRSTDTQYF. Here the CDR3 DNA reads TGCGCCAGCAGCTTCGGACTAGCGGGGGGGCGGTCAACAGATACGCAGTATTTT. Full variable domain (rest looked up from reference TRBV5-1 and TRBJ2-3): KAGVTQTPRYLIKTRGQQVTLSCSPISGHRSVSWYQQTPGQGLQFLFEYFSETQRNKGNFPGRFSGRQFSNSRSEMNVSTLELGDSALYLCASSFGLAGGRSTDTQYFGPGTRLTVL.

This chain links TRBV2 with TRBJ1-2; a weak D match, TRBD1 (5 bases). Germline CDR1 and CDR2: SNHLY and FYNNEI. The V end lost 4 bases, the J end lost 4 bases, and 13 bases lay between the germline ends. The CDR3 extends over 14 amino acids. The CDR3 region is CASSAGGFGYGYTF. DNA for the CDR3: TGTGCCAGCAGTGCGGGGGGTTTCGGCTATGGCTACACCTTC.

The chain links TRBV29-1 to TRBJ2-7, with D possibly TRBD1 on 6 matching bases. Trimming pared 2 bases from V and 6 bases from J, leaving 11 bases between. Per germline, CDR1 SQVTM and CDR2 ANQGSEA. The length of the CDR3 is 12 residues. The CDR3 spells CSVEIGGGEQYF. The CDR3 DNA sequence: TGCAGCGTTGAAATAGGGGGTGGCGAGCAGTACTTC.

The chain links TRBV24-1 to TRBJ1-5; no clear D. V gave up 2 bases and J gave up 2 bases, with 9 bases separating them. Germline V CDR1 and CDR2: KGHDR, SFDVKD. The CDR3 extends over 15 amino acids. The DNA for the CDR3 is TGTGCCACCAGTGATTCCCGGGGTGGCAATCAGCCCCAGCATTTT. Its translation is CATSDSRGGNQPQHF.

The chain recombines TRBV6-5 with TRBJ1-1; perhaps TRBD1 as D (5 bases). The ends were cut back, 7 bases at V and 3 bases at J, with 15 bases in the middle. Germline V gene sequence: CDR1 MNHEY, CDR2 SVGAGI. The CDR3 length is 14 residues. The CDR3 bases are TGTGCCAGCAACCTCAGGGTGGGGTACACTGAAGCTTTCTTT. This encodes CASNLRVGYTEAFF.

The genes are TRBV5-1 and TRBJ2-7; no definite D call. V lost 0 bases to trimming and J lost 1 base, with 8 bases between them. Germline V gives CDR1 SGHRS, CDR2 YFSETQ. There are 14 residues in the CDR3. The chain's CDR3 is CASSLDSHSYEQYV. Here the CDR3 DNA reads TGCGCCAGCAGCTTGGACAGTCATTCCTACGAGCAGTACGTC.

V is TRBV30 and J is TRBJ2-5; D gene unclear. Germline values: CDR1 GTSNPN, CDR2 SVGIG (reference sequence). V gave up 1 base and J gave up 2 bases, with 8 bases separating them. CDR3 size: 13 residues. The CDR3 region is CAWSESTQETQYF. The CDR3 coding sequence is TGTGCCTGGAGTGAGTCCACTCAAGAGACCCAGTACTTC.

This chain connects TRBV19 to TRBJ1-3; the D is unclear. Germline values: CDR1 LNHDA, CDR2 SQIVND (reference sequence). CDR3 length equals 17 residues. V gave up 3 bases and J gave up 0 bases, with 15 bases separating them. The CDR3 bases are TGTGCCAGTAGTATCCGCCGGACTTTCAACTCTGGAAACACCATATATTTT. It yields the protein CASSIRRTFNSGNTIYF. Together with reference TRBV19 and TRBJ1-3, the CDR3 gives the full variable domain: DGGITQSPKYLFRKEGQNVTLSCEQNLNHDAMYWYRQDPGQGLRLIYYSQIVNDFQKGDIAEGYSVSREKKESFPLTVTSAQKNPTAFYLCASSIRRTFNSGNTIYFGEGSWLTVV.